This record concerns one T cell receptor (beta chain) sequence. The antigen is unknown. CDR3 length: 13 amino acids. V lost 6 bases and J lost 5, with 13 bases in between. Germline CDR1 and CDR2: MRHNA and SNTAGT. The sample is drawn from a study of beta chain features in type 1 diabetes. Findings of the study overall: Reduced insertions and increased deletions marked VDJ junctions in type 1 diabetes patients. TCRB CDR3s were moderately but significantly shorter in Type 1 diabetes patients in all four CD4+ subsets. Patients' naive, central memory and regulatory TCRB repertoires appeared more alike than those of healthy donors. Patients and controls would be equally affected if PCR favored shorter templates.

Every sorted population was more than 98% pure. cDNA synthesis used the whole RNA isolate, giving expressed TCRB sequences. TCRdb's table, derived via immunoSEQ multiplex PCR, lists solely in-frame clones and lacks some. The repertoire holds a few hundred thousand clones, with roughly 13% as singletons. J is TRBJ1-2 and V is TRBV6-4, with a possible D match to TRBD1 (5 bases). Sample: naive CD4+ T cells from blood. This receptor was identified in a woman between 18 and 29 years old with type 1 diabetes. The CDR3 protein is CASSRDQGYGYTF. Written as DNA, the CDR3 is TGTGCCAGCAGCAGAGATCAGGGTTATGGCTACACCTTC.